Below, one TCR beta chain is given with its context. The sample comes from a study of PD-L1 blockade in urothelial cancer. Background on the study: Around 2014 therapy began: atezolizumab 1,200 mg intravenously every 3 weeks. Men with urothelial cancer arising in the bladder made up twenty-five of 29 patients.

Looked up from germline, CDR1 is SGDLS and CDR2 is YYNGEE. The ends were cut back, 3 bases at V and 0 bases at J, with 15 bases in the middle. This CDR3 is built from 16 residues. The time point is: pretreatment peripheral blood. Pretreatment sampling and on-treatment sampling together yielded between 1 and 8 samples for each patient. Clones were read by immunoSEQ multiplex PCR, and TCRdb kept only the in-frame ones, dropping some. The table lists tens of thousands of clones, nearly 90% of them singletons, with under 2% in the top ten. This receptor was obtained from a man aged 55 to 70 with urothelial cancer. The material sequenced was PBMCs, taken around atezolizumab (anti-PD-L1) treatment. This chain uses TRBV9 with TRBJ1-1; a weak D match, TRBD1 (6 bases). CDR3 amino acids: CASSARTGLMNTEAFF. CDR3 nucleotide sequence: TGTGCCAGCAGCGCGCGAACAGGGCTGATGAACACTGAAGCTTTCTTT.